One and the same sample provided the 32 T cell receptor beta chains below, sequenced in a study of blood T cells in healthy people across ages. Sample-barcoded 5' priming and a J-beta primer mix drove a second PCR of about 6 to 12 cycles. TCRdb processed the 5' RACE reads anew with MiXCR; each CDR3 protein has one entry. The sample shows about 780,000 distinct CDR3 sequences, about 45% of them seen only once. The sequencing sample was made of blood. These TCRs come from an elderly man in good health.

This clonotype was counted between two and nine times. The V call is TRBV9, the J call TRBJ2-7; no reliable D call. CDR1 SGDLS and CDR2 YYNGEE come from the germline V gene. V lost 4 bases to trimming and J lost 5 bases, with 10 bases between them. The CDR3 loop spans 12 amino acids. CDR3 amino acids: CASSLSPNEQYF. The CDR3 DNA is TGTGCCAGCAGCTTGAGCCCCAACGAGCAGTACTTC.

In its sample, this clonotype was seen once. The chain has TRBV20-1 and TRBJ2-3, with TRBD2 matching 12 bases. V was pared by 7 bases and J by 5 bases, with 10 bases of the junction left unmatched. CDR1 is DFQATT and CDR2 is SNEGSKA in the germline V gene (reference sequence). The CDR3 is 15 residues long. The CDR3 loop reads CSGPSSGGALDTQYF. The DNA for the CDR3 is TGCAGTGGCCCTTCTAGCGGGGGGGCCCTAGATACGCAGTATTTT.

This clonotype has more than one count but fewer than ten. CDR3 sequence (DNA): TGTGCCAGCAGCTACCTTAGCGGGGCGGAAGATACGCAGTATTTT. Translating it yields CASSYLSGAEDTQYF. The V gene is TRBV11-2, the J gene TRBJ2-3; 8 positions match TRBD2. The CDR3 totals 15 residues. Germline V gene data show CDR1 as SGHAT and CDR2 as FQNNGV. The V segment lost 4 bases and the J segment 5 bases; nucleotides outside the gene matches: 8.

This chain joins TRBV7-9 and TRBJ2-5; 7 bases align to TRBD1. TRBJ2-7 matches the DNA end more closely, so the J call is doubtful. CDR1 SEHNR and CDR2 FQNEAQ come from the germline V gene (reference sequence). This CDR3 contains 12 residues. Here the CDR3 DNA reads TGTGCCAGCAGCTTTGGACAGGACGAGCAGTACTTC. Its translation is CASSFGQDEQYF.

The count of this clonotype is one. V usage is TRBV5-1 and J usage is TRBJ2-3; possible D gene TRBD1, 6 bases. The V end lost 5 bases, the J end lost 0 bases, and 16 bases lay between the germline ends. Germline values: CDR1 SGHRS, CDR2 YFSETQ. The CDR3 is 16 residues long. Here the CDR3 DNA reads TGCGCCAGCAGACCCTATAGGACAGCGAGCACAGATACGCAGTATTTT. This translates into CASRPYRTASTDTQYF.

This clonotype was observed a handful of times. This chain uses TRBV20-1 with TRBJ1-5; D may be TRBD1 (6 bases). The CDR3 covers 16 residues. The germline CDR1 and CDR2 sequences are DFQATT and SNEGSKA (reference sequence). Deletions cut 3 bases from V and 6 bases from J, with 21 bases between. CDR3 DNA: TGCAGTGCTAGCCTCCAAGGGGGGGGGCCAGTTCAGCCCCAGCATTTT. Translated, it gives CSASLQGGGPVQPQHF.

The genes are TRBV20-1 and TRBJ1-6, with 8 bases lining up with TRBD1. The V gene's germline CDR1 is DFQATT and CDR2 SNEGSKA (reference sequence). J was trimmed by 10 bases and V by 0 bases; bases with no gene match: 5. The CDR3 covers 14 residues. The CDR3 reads CSARDRTGYSPLHF. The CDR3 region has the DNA TGCAGTGCTAGAGATCGGACAGGGTACTCACCCCTCCACTTT.

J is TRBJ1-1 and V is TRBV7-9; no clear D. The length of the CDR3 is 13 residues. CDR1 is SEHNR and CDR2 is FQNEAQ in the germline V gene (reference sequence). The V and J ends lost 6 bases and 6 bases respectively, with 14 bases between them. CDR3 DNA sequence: TGTGCCAGCAGGCCGGACCCTTTGCCTGAAGCTTTCTTT. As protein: CASRPDPLPEAFF.

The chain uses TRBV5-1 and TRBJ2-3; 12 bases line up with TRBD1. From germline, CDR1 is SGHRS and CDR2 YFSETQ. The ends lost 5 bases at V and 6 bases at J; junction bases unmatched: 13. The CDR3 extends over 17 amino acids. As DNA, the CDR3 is TGCGCCAGCAGTGTGGGACAGGGGGCGCGGCTATCGGATACGCAGTATTTT. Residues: CASSVGQGARLSDTQYF.

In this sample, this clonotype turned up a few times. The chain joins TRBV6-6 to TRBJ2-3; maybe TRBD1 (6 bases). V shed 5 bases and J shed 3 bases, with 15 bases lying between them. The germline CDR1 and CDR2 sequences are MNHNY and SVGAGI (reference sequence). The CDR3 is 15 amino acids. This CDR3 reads CASSPRQAGTDTQYF. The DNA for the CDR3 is TGTGCCAGCAGTCCTCGACAGGCTGGAACAGATACGCAGTATTTT.

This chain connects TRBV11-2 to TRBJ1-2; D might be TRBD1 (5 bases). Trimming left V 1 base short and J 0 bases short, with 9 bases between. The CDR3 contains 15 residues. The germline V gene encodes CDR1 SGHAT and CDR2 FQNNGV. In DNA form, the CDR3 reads TGTGCCAGCAGCTTAGTAACAGGACCTAACTATGGCTACACCTTC. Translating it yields CASSLVTGPNYGYTF.

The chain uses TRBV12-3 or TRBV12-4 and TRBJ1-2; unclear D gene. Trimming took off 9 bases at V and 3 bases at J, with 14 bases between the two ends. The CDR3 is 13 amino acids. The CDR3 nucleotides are TGTGCCAGTACCGGGGTCACCCACTATGGCTACACCTTC. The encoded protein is CASTGVTHYGYTF.

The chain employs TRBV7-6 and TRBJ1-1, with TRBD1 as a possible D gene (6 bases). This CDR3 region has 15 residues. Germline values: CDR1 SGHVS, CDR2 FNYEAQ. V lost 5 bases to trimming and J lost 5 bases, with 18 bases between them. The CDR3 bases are TGTGCCAGCAGCCCGTTCGACAGGCATATGACTGAAGCTTTCTTT. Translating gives CASSPFDRHMTEAFF.

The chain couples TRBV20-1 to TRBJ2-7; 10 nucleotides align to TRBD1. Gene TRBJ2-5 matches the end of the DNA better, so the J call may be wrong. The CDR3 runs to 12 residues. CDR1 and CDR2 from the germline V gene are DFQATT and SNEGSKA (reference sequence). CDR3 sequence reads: CSAEGQGGTQYF. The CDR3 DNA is TGCAGTGCGGAAGGACAGGGGGGGACCCAGTACTTC.

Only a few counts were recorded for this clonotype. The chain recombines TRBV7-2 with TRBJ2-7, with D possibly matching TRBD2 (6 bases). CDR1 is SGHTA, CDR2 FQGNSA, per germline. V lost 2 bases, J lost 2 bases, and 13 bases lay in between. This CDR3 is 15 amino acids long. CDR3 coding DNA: TGTGCCAGCAGCTTAAGGCCGGGGGATGCCTACGAGCAGTACTTC. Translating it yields CASSLRPGDAYEQYF.

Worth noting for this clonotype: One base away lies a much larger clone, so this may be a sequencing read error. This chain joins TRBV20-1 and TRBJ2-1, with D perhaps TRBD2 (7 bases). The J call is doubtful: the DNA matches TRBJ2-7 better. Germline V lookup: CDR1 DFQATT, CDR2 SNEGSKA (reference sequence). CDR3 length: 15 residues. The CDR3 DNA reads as TGCAGTGCTAGAGATGGCGCAGGGGACTACAATGAGCAGTACTTC. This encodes CSARDGAGDYNEQYF.

CDR3 sequence (DNA): TGTGCCATCAGTGAAGGGTTGGGCACAGATACGCAGTATTTT. Protein sequence: CAISEGLGTDTQYF. This sequence joins TRBV10-3 and TRBJ2-3, with unresolved D. CDR1 is ENHRY and CDR2 is SYGVKD in the germline V gene. V shed 3 bases and J shed 1 base, with 8 bases lying between them. The CDR3 runs 14 residues.

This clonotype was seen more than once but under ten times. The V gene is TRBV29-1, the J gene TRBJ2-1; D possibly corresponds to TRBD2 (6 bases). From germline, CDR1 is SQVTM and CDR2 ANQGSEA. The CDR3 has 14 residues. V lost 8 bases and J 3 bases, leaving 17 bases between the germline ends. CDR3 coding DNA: TGCAGCTCCTTGACGGGAGACTTCTACAATGAGCAGTTCTTC. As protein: CSSLTGDFYNEQFF.

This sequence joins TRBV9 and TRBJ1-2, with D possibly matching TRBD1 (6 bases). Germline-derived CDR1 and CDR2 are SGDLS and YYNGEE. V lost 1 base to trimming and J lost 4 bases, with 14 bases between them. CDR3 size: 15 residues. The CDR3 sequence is CASSVTGSGFYGYTF. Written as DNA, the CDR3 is TGTGCCAGCAGCGTAACAGGGAGCGGATTCTATGGCTACACCTTC.

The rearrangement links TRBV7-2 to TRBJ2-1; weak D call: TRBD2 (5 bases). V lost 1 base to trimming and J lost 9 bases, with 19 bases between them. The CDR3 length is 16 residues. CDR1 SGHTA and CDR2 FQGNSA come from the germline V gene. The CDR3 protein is CASSLEWESGFGEQFF. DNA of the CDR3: TGTGCCAGCAGCTTAGAGTGGGAGTCCGGTTTCGGTGAGCAGTTCTTC. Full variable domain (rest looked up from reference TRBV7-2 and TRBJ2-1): GAGVSQSPSNKVTEKGKDVELRCDPISGHTALYWYRQSLGQGLEFLIYFQGNSAPDKSGLPSDRFSAERTGGSVSTLTIQRTQQEDSAVYLCASSLEWESGFGEQFFGPGTRLTVL.

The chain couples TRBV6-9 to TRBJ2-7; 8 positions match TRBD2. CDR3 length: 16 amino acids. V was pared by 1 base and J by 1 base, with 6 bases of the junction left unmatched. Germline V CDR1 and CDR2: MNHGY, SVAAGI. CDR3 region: CASSYYGTSGSYEQYF. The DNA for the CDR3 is TGTGCCAGCAGTTATTACGGAACTAGCGGTTCCTACGAGCAGTACTTC.

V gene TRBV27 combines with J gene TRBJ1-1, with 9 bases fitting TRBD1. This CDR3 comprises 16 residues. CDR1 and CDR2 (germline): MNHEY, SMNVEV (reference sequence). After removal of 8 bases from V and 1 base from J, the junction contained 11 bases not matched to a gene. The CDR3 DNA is TGTGCCAGCCGCGGGACAGGGCGCAGAGAGAACACTGAAGCTTTCTTT. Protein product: CASRGTGRRENTEAFF.

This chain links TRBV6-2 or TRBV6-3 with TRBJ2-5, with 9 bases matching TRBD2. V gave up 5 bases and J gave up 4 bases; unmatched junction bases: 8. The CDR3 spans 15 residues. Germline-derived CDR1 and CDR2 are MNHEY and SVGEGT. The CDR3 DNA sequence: TGTGCCAGCAGTGCCGGGGGAGCGGGAGGAGAGACCCAGTACTTC. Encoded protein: CASSAGGAGGETQYF.

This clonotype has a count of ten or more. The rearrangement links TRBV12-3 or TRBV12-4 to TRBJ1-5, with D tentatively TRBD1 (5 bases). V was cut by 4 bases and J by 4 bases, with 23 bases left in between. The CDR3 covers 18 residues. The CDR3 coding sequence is TGTGCCAGCAGTTCATCCGTCGGGGCGGGCAGATCTAATCAGCCCCAGCATTTT. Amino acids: CASSSSVGAGRSNQPQHF.

The CDR3 here is CASSLVGTADMNTEAFF. DNA for the CDR3: TGCGCCAGCAGCTTGGTCGGGACAGCCGACATGAACACTGAAGCTTTCTTT. The chain couples TRBV5-1 to TRBJ1-1; TRBD1 aligns across 7 bases. Trimming removed 0 bases from V and 0 bases from J; junction bases left unmatched: 8. The CDR3 consists of 17 residues. CDR1 is SGHRS, CDR2 YFSETQ, per germline.

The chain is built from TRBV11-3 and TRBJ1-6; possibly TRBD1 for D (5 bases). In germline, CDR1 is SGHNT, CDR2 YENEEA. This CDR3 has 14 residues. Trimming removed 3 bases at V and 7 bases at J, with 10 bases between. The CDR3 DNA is TGTGCCAGCAGCTTGGGGCAGAAGAATTCACCCCTCCACTTT. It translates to CASSLGQKNSPLHF.

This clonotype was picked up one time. The CDR3 region has the DNA TGTGCCAGCAGGTTCGGGGCCCTCGACAGAAACACCATATATTTT. Amino acid sequence: CASRFGALDRNTIYF. This chain uses TRBV28 with TRBJ1-3; tentatively, D is TRBD1 (5 bases). From germline, CDR1 is MDHEN and CDR2 SYDVKM. CDR3 size: 15 residues. Trimming removed 6 bases from V and 5 bases from J, with 17 bases in between.

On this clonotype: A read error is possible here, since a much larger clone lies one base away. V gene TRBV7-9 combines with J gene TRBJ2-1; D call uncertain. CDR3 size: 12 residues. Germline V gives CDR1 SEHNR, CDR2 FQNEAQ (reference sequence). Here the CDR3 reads CTSSYNYNEQFF. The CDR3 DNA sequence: TGTACCAGCAGCTACAACTACAATGAGCAGTTCTTC.

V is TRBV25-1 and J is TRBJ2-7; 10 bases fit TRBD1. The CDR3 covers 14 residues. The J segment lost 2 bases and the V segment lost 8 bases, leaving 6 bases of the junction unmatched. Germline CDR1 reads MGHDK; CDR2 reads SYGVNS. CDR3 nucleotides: TGTGCCAGCCTTGGACAGGGGGGAACCTACGAGCAGTACTTC. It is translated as CASLGQGGTYEQYF.

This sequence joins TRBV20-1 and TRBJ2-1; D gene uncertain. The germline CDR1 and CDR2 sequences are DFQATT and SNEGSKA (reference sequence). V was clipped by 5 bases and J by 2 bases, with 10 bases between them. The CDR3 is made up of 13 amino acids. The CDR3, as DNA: TGCAGTGCTGGTTTGGGCCCCTACAATGAGCAGTTCTTC. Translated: CSAGLGPYNEQFF.

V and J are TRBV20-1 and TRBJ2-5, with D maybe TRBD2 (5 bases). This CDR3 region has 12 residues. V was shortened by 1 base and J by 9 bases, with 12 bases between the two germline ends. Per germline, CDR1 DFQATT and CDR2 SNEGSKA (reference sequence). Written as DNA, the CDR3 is TGCAGTGCTAGAGTTCCGGACTGGTCCCAGTACTTC. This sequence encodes CSARVPDWSQYF.

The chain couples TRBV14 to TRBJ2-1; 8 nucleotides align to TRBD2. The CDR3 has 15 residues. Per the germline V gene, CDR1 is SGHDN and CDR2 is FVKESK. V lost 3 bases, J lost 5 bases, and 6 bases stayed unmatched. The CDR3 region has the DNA TGTGCCAGCAGCCACCAACCGGGAGGGGACAATGAGCAGTTCTTC. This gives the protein CASSHQPGGDNEQFF.